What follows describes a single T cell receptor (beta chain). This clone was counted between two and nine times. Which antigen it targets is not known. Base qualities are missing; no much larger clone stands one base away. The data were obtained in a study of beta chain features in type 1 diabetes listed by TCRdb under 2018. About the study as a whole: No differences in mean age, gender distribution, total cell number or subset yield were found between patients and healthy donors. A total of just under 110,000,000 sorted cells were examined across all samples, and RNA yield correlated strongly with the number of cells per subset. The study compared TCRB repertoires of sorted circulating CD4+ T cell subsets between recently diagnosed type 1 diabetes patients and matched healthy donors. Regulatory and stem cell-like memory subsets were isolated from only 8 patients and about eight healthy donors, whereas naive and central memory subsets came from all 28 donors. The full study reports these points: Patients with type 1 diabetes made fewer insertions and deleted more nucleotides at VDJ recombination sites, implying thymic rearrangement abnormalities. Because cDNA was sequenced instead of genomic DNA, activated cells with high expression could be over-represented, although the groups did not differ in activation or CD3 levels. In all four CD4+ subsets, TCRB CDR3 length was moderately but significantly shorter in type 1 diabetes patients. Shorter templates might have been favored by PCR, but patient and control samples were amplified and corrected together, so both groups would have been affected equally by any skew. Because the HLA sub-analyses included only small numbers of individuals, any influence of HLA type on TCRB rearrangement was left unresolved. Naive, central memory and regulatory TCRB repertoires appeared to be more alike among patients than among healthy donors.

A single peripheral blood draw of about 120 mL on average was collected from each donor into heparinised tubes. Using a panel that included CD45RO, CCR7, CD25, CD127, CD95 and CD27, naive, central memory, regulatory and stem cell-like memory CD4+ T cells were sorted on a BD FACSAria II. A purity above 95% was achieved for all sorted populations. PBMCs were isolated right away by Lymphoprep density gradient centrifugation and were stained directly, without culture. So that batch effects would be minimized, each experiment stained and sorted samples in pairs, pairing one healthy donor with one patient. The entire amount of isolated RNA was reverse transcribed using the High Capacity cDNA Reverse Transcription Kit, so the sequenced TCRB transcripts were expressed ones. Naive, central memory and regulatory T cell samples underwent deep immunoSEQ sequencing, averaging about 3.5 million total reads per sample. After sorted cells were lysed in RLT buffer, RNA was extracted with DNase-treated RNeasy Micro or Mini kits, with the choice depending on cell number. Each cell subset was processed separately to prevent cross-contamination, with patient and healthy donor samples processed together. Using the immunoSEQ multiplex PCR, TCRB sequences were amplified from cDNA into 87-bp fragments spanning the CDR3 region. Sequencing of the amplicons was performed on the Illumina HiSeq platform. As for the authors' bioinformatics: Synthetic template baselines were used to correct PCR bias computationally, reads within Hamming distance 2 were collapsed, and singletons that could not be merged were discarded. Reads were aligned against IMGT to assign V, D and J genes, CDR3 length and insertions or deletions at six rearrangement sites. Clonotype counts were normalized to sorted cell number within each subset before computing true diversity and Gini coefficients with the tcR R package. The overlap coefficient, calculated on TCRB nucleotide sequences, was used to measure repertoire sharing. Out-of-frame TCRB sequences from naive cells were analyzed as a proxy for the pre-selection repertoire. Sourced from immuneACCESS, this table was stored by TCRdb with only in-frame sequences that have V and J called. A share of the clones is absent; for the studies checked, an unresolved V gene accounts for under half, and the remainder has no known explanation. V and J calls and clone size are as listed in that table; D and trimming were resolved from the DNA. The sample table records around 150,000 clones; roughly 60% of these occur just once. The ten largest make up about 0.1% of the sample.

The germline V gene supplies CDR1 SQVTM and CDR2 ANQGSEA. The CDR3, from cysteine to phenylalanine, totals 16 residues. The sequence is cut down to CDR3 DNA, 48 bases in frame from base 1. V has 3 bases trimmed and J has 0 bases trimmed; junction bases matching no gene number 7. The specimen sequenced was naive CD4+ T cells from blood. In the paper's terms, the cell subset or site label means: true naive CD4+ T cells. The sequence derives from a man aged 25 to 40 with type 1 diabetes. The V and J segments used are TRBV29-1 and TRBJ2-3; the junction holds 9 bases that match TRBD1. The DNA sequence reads TGCAGCGTTGACGGGAGAGGGACAGGGAGCACAGATACGCAGTATTTT. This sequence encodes CSVDGRGTGSTDTQYF.